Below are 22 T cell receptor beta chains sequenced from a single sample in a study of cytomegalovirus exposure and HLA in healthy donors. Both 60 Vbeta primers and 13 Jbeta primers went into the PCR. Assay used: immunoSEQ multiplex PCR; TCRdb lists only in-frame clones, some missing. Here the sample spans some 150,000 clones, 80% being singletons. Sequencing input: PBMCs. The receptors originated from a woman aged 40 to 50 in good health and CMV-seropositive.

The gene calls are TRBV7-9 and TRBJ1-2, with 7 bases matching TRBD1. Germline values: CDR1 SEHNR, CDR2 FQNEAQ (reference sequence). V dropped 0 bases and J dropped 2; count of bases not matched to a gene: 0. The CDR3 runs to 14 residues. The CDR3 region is CASSLADRNYGYTF. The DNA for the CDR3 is TGTGCCAGCAGCTTAGCGGACAGGAACTATGGCTACACCTTC.

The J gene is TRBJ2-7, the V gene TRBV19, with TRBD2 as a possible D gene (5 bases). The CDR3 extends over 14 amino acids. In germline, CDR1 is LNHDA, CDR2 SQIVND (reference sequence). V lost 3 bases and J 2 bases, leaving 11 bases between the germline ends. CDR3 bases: TGTGCCAGTAGTATCCGGGGATGGGCCTACGAGCAGTACTTC. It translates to CASSIRGWAYEQYF.

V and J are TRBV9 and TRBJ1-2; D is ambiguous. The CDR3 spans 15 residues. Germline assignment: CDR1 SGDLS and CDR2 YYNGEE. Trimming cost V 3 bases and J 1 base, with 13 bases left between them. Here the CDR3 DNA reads TGTGCCAGCAGCGGCGCGAACAGCCTTAACTATGGCTACACCTTC. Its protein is CASSGANSLNYGYTF.

CDR3 region: CASSMIDGNTIYF. The DNA for the CDR3 is TGTGCCAGCAGCATGATAGATGGAAACACCATATATTTT. The rearrangement uses TRBV7-9 and TRBJ1-3; D call uncertain. The germline V gene has CDR1 SEHNR and CDR2 FQNEAQ (reference sequence). The CDR3 contains 13 residues. Trimming cost V 5 bases and J 3 bases, with 8 bases left between them.

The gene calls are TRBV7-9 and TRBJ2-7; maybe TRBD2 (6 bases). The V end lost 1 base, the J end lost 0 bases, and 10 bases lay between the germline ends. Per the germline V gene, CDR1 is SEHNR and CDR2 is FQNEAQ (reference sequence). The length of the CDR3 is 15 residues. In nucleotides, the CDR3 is TGTGCCAGCAGCTTAGATGGGACTCCCTCCTACGAGCAGTACTTC. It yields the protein CASSLDGTPSYEQYF.

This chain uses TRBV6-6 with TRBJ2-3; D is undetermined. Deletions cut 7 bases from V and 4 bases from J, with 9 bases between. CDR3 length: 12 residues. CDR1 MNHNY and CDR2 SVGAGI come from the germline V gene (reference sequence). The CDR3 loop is CASKARADTQYF. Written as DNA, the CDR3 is TGTGCCAGCAAGGCACGGGCAGATACGCAGTATTTT.

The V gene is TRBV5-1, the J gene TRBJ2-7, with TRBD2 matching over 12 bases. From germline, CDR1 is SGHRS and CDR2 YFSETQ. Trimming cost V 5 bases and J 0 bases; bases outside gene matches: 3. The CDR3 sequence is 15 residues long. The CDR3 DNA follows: TGCGCCAGCAGACGGACTAGCGGGAACTCCTACGAGCAGTACTTC. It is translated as CASRRTSGNSYEQYF.

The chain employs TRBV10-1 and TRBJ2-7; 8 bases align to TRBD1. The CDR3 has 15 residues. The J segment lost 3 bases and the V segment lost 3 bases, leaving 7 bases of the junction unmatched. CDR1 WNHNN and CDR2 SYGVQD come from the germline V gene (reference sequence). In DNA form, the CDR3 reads TGCGCCAGCAGTGATATACAGGGGGTCAACTACGAGCAGTACTTC. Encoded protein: CASSDIQGVNYEQYF.

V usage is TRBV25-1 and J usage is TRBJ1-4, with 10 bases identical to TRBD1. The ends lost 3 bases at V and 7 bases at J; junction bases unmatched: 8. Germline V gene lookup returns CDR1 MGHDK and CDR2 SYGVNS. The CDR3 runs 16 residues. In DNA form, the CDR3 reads TGTGCCAGCAGTGATCCACGGACAGGGGGAAGTGAAAAACTGTTTTTT. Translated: CASSDPRTGGSEKLFF.

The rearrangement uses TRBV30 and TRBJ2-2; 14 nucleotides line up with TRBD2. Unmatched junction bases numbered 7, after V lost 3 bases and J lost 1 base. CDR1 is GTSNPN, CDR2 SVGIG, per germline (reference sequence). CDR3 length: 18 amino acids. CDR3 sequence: CAWRRLAGGQMNTGELFF. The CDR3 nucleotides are TGTGCCTGGAGACGACTAGCGGGAGGGCAAATGAACACCGGGGAGCTGTTTTTT.

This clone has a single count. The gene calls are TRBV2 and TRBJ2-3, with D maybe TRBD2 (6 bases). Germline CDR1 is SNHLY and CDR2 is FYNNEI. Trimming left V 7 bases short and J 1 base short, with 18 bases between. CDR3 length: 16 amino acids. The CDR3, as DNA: TGTGCCAGCAACCCCGCCCCGGGAGACCGCACAGATACGCAGTATTTT. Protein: CASNPAPGDRTDTQYF.

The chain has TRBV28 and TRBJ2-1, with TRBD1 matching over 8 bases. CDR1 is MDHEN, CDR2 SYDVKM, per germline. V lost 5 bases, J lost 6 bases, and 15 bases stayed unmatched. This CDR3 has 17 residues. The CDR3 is CASSLERDRRTINEQFF. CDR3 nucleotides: TGTGCCAGCAGTCTAGAGAGGGACAGGCGTACTATCAATGAGCAGTTCTTC.

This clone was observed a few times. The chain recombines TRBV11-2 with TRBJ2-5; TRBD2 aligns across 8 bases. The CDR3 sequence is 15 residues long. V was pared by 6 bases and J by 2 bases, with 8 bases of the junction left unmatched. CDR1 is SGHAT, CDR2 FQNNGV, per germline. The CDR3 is CASRRELAVQETQYF. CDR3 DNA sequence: TGTGCCAGCAGAAGGGAACTAGCGGTACAAGAGACCCAGTACTTC.

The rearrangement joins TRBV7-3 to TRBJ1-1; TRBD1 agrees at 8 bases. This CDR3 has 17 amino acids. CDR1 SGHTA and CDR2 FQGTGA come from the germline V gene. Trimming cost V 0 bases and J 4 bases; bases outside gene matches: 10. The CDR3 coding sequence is TGTGCCAGCAGCTTAACGGGGACAGGCAGGAGGAGCACTGAAGCTTTCTTT. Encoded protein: CASSLTGTGRRSTEAFF.

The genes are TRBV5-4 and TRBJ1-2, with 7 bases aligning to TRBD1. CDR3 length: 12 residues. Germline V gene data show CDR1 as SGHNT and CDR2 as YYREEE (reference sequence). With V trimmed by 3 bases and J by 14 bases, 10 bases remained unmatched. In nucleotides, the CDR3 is TGTGCCAGCAGCTGGACAGGCCGAGACGGGACCTTC. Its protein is CASSWTGRDGTF.

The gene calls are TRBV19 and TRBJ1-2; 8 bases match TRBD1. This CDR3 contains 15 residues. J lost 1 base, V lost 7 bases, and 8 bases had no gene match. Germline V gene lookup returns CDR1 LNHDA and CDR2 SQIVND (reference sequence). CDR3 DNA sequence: TGTGCCAGTACCCCATCAGGGGGCAATAACTATGGCTACACCTTC. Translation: CASTPSGGNNYGYTF. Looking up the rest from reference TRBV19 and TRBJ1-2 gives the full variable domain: DGGITQSPKYLFRKEGQNVTLSCEQNLNHDAMYWYRQDPGQGLRLIYYSQIVNDFQKGDIAEGYSVSREKKESFPLTVTSAQKNPTAFYLCASTPSGGNNYGYTFGSGTRLTVV.

CDR3 loop: CASSPRSLLAEGEREQFF. CDR3 in DNA: TGTGCCAGCAGCCCCCGATCTCTTCTAGCGGAGGGGGAACGGGAGCAGTTCTTC. This chain joins TRBV14 and TRBJ2-1; TRBD2 is a possible D gene (7 bases). Germline-derived CDR1 and CDR2 are SGHDN and FVKESK. V lost 4 bases and J 10 bases, leaving 29 bases between the germline ends. The length of the CDR3 is 18 residues. Combining the CDR3 with reference TRBV14 and TRBJ2-1 gives the whole variable domain EAGVTQFPSHSVIEKGQTVTLRCDPISGHDNLYWYRRVMGKEIKFLLHFVKESKQDESGMPNNRFLAERTGGTYSTLKVQPAELEDSGVYFCASSPRSLLAEGEREQFFGPGTRLTVL.

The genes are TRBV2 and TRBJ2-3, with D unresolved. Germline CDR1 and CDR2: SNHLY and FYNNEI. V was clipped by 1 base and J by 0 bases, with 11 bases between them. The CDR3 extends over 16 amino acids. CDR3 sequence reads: CASSEGIAASTDTQYF. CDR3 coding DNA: TGTGCCAGCAGTGAAGGGATCGCGGCTAGCACAGATACGCAGTATTTT.

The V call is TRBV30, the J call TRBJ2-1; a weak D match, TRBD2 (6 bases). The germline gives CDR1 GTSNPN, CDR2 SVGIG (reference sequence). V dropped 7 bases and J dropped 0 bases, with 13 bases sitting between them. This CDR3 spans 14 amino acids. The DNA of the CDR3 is TGTGCCTCGGGACTGGGAAGCTCCTACAATGAGCAGTTCTTC. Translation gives CASGLGSSYNEQFF. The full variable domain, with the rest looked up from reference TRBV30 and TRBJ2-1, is SQTIHQWPATLVQPVGSPLSLECTVEGTSNPNLYWYRQAAGRGLQLLFYSVGIGQISSEVPQNLSASRPQDRQFILSSKKLLLSDSGFYLCASGLGSSYNEQFFGPGTRLTVL.

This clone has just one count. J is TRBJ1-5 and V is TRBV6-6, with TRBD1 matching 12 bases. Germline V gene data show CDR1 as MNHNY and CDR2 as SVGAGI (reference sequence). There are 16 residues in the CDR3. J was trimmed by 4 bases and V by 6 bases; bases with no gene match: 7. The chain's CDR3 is CASRPGQGAWNQPQHF. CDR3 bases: TGTGCCAGCAGACCGGGACAGGGGGCTTGGAATCAGCCCCAGCATTTT.

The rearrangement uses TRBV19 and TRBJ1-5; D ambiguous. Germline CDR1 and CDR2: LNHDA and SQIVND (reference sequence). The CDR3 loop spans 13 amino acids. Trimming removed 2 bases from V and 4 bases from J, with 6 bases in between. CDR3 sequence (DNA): TGTGCCAGTAGTATAAACAAAAATCAGCCCCAGCATTTT. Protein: CASSINKNQPQHF.

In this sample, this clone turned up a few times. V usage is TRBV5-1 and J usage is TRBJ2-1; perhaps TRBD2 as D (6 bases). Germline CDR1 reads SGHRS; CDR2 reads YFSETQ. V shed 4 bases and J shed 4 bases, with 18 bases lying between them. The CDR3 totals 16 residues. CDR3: CASSLTGTAIYNEQFF. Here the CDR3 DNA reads TGCGCCAGCAGCCTAACCGGGACTGCGATTTACAATGAGCAGTTCTTC.